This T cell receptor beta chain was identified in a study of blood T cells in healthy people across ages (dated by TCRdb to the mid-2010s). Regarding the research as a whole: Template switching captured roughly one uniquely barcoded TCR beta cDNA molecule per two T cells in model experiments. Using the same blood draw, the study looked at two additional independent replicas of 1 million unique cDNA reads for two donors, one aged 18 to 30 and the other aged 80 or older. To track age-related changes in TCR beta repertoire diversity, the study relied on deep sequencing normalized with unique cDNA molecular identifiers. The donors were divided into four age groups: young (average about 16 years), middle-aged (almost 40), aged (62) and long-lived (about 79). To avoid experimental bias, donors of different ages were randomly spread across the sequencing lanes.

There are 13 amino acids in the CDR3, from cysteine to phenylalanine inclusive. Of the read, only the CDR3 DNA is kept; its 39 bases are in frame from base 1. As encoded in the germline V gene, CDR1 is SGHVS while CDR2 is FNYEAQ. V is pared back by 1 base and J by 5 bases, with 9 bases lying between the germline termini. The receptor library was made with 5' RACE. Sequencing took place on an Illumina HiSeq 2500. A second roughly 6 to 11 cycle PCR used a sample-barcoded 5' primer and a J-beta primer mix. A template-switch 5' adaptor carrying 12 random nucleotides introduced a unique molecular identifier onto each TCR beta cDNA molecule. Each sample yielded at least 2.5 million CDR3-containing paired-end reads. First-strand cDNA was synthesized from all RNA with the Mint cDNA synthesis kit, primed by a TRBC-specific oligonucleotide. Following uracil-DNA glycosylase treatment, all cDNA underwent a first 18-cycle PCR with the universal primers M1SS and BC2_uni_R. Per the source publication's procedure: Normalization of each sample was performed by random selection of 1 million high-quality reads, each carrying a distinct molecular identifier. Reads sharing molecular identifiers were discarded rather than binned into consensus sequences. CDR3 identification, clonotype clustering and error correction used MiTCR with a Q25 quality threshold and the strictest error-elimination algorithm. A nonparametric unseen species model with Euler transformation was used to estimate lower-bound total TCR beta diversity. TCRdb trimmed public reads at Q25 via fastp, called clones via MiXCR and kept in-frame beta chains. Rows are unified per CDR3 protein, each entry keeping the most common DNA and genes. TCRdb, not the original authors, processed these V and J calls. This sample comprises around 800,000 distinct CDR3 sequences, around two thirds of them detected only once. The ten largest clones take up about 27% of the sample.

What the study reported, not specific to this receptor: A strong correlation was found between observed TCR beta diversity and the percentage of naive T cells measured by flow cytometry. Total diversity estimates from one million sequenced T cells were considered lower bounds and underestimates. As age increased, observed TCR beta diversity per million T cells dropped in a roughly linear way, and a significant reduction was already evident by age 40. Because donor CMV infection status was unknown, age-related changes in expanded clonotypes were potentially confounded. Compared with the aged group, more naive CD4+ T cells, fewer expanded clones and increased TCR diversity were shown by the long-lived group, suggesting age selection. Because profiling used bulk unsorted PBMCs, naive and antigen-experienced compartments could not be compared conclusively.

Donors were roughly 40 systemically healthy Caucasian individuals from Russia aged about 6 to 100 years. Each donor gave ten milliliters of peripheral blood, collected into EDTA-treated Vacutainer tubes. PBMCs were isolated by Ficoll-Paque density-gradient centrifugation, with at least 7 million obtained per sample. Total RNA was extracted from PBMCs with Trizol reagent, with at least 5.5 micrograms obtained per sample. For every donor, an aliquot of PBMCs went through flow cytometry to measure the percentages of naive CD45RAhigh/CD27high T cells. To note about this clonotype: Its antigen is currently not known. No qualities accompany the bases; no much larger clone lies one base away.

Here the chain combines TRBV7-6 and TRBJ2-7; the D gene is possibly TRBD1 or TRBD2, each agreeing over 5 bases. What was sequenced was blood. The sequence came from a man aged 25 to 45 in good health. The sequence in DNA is TGTGCCAGCAGCTTAGGAGTGGGGGACGAGCAGTACTTC. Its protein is CASSLGVGDEQYF.